Listed below are T cell receptor beta chains from one sample, sequenced in a study of CD8+ T cells in alopecia areata. TCRdb's table, derived via immunoSEQ multiplex PCR, lists solely in-frame clones and lacks some. Among under 150,000 clones listed, roughly four fifths were seen once. This sample comprised CD8+ T cells sorted from blood, obtained at week 4, from a patient treated with tofacitinib. Receptor source: a human donor with alopecia areata. The CDR3 runs from the conserved cysteine through the conserved F or W. Fields, in order: V gene, CDR3 protein.

TRBV6-5,CASSYSRRGQEKYF
TRBV10-1,CASSDPPGLFQETQYF
TRBV5-6,CASSFEDTEAFF
TRBV15,CATSRGRGDFYEQYF
TRBV11-3,CASSLVWAEAFF
TRBV4-1,CASTLRAGTDTQYF
TRBV4-2,CASSQEQGGTLYEQYF
TRBV2,CASSTWGLGTGGLNTEAFF
TRBV7-9,CASSSGQITYEQYF
TRBV7-9,CASSLERQGRPRETQYF
TRBV28,CASSLGRYEQYF
TRBV4-1,CASSLRLAGALGDTQYF
TRBV29-1,CSVAEAGNEQFF
TRBV4-1,CASSQGVASSYEQYF
TRBV5-4,CASGRDPFYEQYF
TRBV12-5,CASGLGGTPNTEAFF
TRBV27,CASSPGTANSPLHF
TRBV5-1,CASSLGTTGYFFYEQYF
TRBV5-1,CASSFGTGEGETQYF
TRBV4-2,CASSQVAGGNTEAFF
TRBV29-1,CSVETGLAAYNEQFF
TRBV11-2,CASSTSGDSNNEQFF
TRBV15,CATSRASRGAKNIQYF
TRBV15,CATSSRTGYEQYF
TRBV7-2,CASSFQGFYEQYF
TRBV21-1,CASRRDRVSQPQHF
TRBV29-1,CSVAFQGYYGYTF
TRBV29-1,CSAALALPVSSTDTQYF
TRBV7-2,CASSPHRANNEQFF
TRBV7-7,CASSPSGWDEQFF
TRBV7-9,CASSLGTEQFF
TRBV4-3,CASSQALAGGAMDTQYF
TRBV6-5,CASSTGVGELFF
TRBV19,CASSIRLSSYEQYF
TRBV7-2,CASSLTSEGLDTQYF
TRBV27,CASSDLARTNLHF
TRBV7-9,CASSLGLGGKNIQYF
TRBV4-1,CASSQVRNRGLGSEAFF
TRBV14,CASSPGQEYRELFF
TRBV29-1,CSVARGASYEQYF
TRBV19,CASSIGQGNTEAFF
TRBV29-1,CSVYYRGSGDTQYF